The 30 T cell receptor beta chains listed next were all sequenced from one sample in a study of blood T cells in healthy people across ages (dated by TCRdb to between 2014 and 2017). Libraries were constructed by 5' RACE. Instrument used: Illumina HiSeq 2500. The second PCR ran for roughly 7 to 11 cycles and used a J-beta primer mix along with a sample-barcoded 5' primer. Through fastp at Q25 and MiXCR, TCRdb rebuilt clones from the public reads, retaining in-frame beta chains. Rows with one shared CDR3 protein collapse into an entry with the most common genes and DNA. This sample gives some 640,000 distinct CDR3 sequences in total; 49% of them show up just once. Around 32% of the sample rests with the top ten. Sequencing was carried out using blood. These receptors were obtained from a woman aged 55-75 years in good health.

This clonotype has a handful of counts. The chain combines TRBV27 with TRBJ2-5; TRBD1 aligns across 8 bases. The CDR3 spans 13 residues. Germline CDR1 is MNHEY and CDR2 is SMNVEV (reference sequence). Trimming removed 5 bases from V and 5 bases from J; junction bases left unmatched: 4. The CDR3 region has the DNA TGTGCCAGCAGTCAGACAGGGGAGGAGACCCAGTACTTC. It specifies CASSQTGEETQYF.

This chain uses TRBV27 with TRBJ2-1; TRBD2 agrees at 9 bases. The CDR3 is 16 residues long. CDR1 and CDR2 (germline): MNHEY, SMNVEV (reference sequence). Germline trimming cut 6 bases from V and 3 bases from J; bases unmatched to any gene: 9. The CDR3 loop reads CASRVSSGDLYNEQFF. The CDR3, as DNA: TGTGCCAGCAGGGTTTCTAGCGGGGACCTCTACAATGAGCAGTTCTTC.

This clonotype was observed a single time. This chain's CDR3 is CASSKISGSSYEQYF. The CDR3 bases are TGCGCCAGCAGCAAAATTAGCGGGTCATCCTACGAGCAGTACTTC. V is TRBV5-1 and J is TRBJ2-7, with 7 bases that match TRBD2. Germline lookup yields CDR1 SGHRS and CDR2 YFSETQ. V shed 4 bases, J shed 1 base, and the junction held 8 bases outside the gene matches. The CDR3 loop spans 15 amino acids.

V gene TRBV27 combines with J gene TRBJ1-5; D is uncertain. Germline lookup yields CDR1 MNHEY and CDR2 SMNVEV (reference sequence). Trimming left V 5 bases short and J 7 bases short, with 9 bases between. The CDR3 sequence is 12 residues long. CDR3 sequence reads: CASSTRNQPQHF. CDR3 in DNA: TGTGCCAGCAGTACCCGTAACCAGCCCCAGCATTTT.

CDR3 nucleotide sequence: TGTGCCAGCAGTCCTAGTGGGACTATTCAAGAGACCCAGTACTTC. Residues: CASSPSGTIQETQYF. The chain is built from TRBV6-6 and TRBJ2-5, with 7 bases matching TRBD2. Germline V gives CDR1 MNHNY, CDR2 SVGAGI (reference sequence). This CDR3 has 15 residues. With V trimmed by 5 bases and J by 2 bases, 8 bases remained unmatched.

In its sample, this clonotype was seen a few times. This sequence joins TRBV29-1 and TRBJ2-3, with D hard to call. The CDR3 loop spans 11 amino acids. Germline loops: CDR1 SQVTM, CDR2 ANQGSEA. V was shortened by 5 bases and J by 6 bases, with 9 bases between the two germline ends. CDR3 sequence (DNA): TGCAGCGTTTATATCGGCGATACGCAGTATTTT. Amino acid sequence: CSVYIGDTQYF.

This chain joins TRBV5-1 and TRBJ2-1; the D call may be TRBD1 or TRBD2 (5 bases each). The length of the CDR3 is 15 residues. Looked up from germline, CDR1 is SGHRS and CDR2 is YFSETQ. Trimming removed 1 base from V and 7 bases from J, with 15 bases in between. CDR3 DNA: TGCGCCAGCAGCTTGCTGGGGGACGTAGTAAATGAGCAGTTCTTC. This translates into CASSLLGDVVNEQFF.

This clonotype has just a few counts. The gene calls are TRBV10-3 and TRBJ2-7, with D perhaps matching TRBD2 (10 bases). The V gene lost 2 bases and the J gene lost 2 bases, with 25 bases spanning the gap. CDR1 is ENHRY and CDR2 is SYGVKD in the germline V gene. The CDR3 sequence is 19 residues long. CDR3 in amino acids: CAISEGTGNLAGVPYEQYF. CDR3 bases: TGTGCCATCAGTGAGGGGACAGGGAACCTAGCGGGAGTCCCCTACGAGCAGTACTTC.

This chain uses TRBV3-1 with TRBJ1-6, with D possibly matching TRBD1 (6 bases). CDR3 length equals 14 residues. The germline V gene has CDR1 LGHDT and CDR2 YNNKEL (reference sequence). The V end was cut by 1 base, the J end by 7 bases, with 8 bases between. The CDR3 here is CASSQGDRNSPLHF. The CDR3 DNA sequence: TGTGCCAGCAGCCAAGGTGACAGGAATTCACCCCTCCACTTT.

A note on this clonotype: This may be a read error, as it is one base from a much larger clone. Without the conserved terminal phenylalanine or tryptophan, this CDR3 likely stems from a read error. The chain employs TRBV4-2 and TRBJ1-1; no reliable D call. This CDR3 is built from 15 residues. The V gene lost 0 bases and the J gene lost 1 base, with 9 bases spanning the gap. Germline lookup yields CDR1 LGHNA and CDR2 YNFKEQ. CDR3 in amino acids: CASSQDVSKNTEAFS. The DNA of the CDR3 is TGTGCCAGCAGCCAAGACGTCTCCAAGAACACTGAAGCTTTCTCT.

Only a few counts were recorded for this clonotype. CDR3 nucleotide sequence: TGTGCCAGCAGCTTAGCTTGGCTAGCGGGGTTAGGTGGAGATACGCAGTATTTT. It codes for CASSLAWLAGLGGDTQYF. The genes are TRBV7-2 and TRBJ2-3; 9 bases are shared with TRBD2. The CDR3 loop spans 18 amino acids. In germline, CDR1 is SGHTA, CDR2 FQGNSA. V lost 0 bases to trimming and J lost 5 bases; unmatched junction nucleotides: 12.

The V call is TRBV20-1, the J call TRBJ1-1, with TRBD1 identical over 8 bases. The J segment lost 4 bases and the V segment lost 4 bases, leaving 11 bases of the junction unmatched. In germline, CDR1 is DFQATT, CDR2 SNEGSKA (reference sequence). There are 15 residues in the CDR3. CDR3 sequence reads: CSATDRGRGGTEAFF. The CDR3 region has the DNA TGCAGTGCTACAGACAGGGGTCGAGGGGGCACTGAAGCTTTCTTT.

This clonotype was found a few times. V usage is TRBV3-1 and J usage is TRBJ2-5; D might be TRBD2 (6 bases). This CDR3 is built from 16 residues. V lost 0 bases and J 1 base, leaving 12 bases between the germline ends. The germline CDR1 and CDR2 sequences are LGHDT and YNNKEL (reference sequence). CDR3 nucleotides: TGTGCCAGCAGCCAAGAAGGGCGGGACTCCCAAGAGACCCAGTACTTC. Encoded protein: CASSQEGRDSQETQYF.

This clonotype was seen only a few times. The V gene is TRBV27, the J gene TRBJ2-1; TRBD2 agrees at 7 bases. Germline V lookup: CDR1 MNHEY, CDR2 SMNVEV (reference sequence). Trimming took 6 bases from V and 8 from J; bases not matched to a gene: 4. The CDR3 is made up of 12 amino acids. In nucleotides, the CDR3 is TGTGCCAGCAGGGGGGGGAGTTATGAGCAGTTCTTC. It is translated as CASRGGSYEQFF.

V usage is TRBV4-3 and J usage is TRBJ2-5; TRBD1 agrees at 7 bases. The J call may be wrong; the DNA end is better matched by TRBJ2-7. This CDR3 spans 14 amino acids. Germline CDR1 is LGHNA and CDR2 is YSLEER. CDR3 in amino acids: CASSHRQGDYEQYF. CDR3 DNA sequence: TGCGCCAGCAGCCACCGACAGGGAGACTACGAGCAGTACTTC.

The J gene is TRBJ2-5, the V gene TRBV12-3 or TRBV12-4; 13 bases match TRBD2. CDR3 length equals 18 residues. The junction had 12 bases not matched to a gene; V was cut back by 5 bases and J by 3 bases. CDR3 region: CASSPRVGLAGVKETQYF. Written as DNA, the CDR3 is TGTGCCAGCAGTCCCCGTGTAGGACTAGCGGGAGTAAAAGAGACCCAGTACTTC.

The gene calls are TRBV6-2 or TRBV6-3 and TRBJ2-7, with 7 bases matching TRBD1. Germline V gene lookup returns CDR1 MNHEY and CDR2 SVGEGT. This CDR3 region has 12 residues. Unmatched junction bases numbered 5, after V lost 6 bases and J lost 6 bases. CDR3 sequence: CASSRGSGEQYF. CDR3 nucleotides: TGTGCCAGCAGCAGGGGGTCCGGCGAGCAGTACTTC.

The chain recombines TRBV20-1 with TRBJ2-7; 8 bases are a match to TRBD2. The J call may not be correct, given that the DNA end is closer to TRBJ2-5. Germline CDR1 reads DFQATT; CDR2 reads SNEGSKA (reference sequence). The CDR3 loop spans 14 amino acids. CDR3 nucleotide sequence: TGCAGTGCTAGTCGGGGGGGCCTTGAAGAGACCCAGTACTTC. Translating gives CSASRGGLEETQYF.

V gene TRBV28 combines with J gene TRBJ2-3; no firm D call. This CDR3 has 12 residues. Germline CDR1 is MDHEN and CDR2 is SYDVKM. V lost 6 bases and J lost 2, with 6 bases in between. DNA of the CDR3: TGTGCCAGCAGGTCCGACACAGATACGCAGTATTTT. Translating it yields CASRSDTDTQYF.

This chain links TRBV9 with TRBJ2-1; 11 nucleotides line up with TRBD2. The CDR3 contains 15 residues. The trim removed 3 bases at V and 6 bases at J, leaving 5 bases unmatched. The germline V gene has CDR1 SGDLS and CDR2 YYNGEE. The CDR3 DNA sequence: TGTGCCAGCAGCGAGGGACTAGCGGCCATCAATGAGCAGTTCTTC. This codes for CASSEGLAAINEQFF.

V is TRBV4-1 and J is TRBJ2-4, with D tentatively TRBD1 (5 bases). The germline V and J ends were trimmed by 0 bases and 2 bases, with 17 bases remaining between them. Germline V CDR1 and CDR2: MGHRA, YSYEKL. This CDR3 is 18 amino acids long. This CDR3 is CASSQEGARGGTKNIQYF. CDR3 DNA sequence: TGCGCCAGCAGCCAAGAAGGGGCCCGAGGCGGAACCAAAAACATTCAGTACTTC.

The chain employs TRBV28 and TRBJ1-1; the D is unclear. The CDR3 totals 13 residues. V lost 7 bases and J lost 7, with 16 bases in between. CDR1 is MDHEN and CDR2 is SYDVKM in the germline V gene. The CDR3 DNA reads as TGTGCCAGCACCCTCGGGTCCAACTATGAAGCTTTCTTT. This encodes CASTLGSNYEAFF.

This clonotype occurred a few times. CDR3 in DNA: TGTGCCAGCAGTTCTGACTACAATGAGCAGTTCTTC. Translated: CASSSDYNEQFF. The chain couples TRBV5-6 to TRBJ2-1; D gene unclear. Trimming pared 5 bases from V and 3 bases from J, leaving 6 bases between. The CDR3 loop spans 12 amino acids. The germline gives CDR1 SGHDT, CDR2 YYEEEE.

The sample holds a few counts of this clonotype. The rearrangement links TRBV12-3 or TRBV12-4 to TRBJ2-1; 10 nucleotides line up with TRBD2. V lost 1 base, J lost 4 bases, and 10 bases stayed unmatched. The CDR3 runs to 18 residues. CDR3 nucleotide sequence: TGTGCCAGCAGTTTAGAAATAGCGGGAGGAGGTGGGTACAATGAGCAGTTCTTC. It encodes CASSLEIAGGGGYNEQFF.

The chain is built from TRBV20-1 and TRBJ2-3, with 9 bases identical to TRBD1. V dropped 1 base and J dropped 0; count of bases not matched to a gene: 2. The CDR3 consists of 15 residues. The germline gives CDR1 DFQATT, CDR2 SNEGSKA (reference sequence). CDR3 amino acids: CSARGTGVSTDTQYF. DNA of the CDR3: TGCAGTGCTAGAGGGACAGGGGTTAGCACAGATACGCAGTATTTT.

This clonotype was picked up one time. DNA for the CDR3: TGTGCCAGCAGTGCGGCCGGGACAGGGTCGAGAGTAGCTTTCTTT. Protein product: CASSAAGTGSRVAFF. The chain employs TRBV27 and TRBJ1-1; 9 bases line up with TRBD1. CDR3 length equals 15 residues. J gave up 10 bases and V 5 bases, and 14 bases lay outside the gene matches. Germline-derived CDR1 and CDR2 are MNHEY and SMNVEV (reference sequence).

The chain joins TRBV20-1 to TRBJ2-7; D might be TRBD2 (5 bases). In germline, CDR1 is DFQATT, CDR2 SNEGSKA (reference sequence). V gave up 5 bases and J gave up 7 bases, with 21 bases separating them. CDR3 length: 14 amino acids. The CDR3 DNA is TGCAGTGCTTTAAAGCGGATGCTTACAAGGGAGCAGTACTTC. Amino acid sequence: CSALKRMLTREQYF.

The chain is built from TRBV7-9 and TRBJ2-7; D may be TRBD1 or TRBD2 (5 bases each). The ends were cut back, 1 base at V and 7 bases at J, with 17 bases in the middle. Per the germline V gene, CDR1 is SEHNR and CDR2 is FQNEAQ (reference sequence). The CDR3 sequence is 15 residues long. The CDR3 reads CASSLVEGPNYEQYF. The CDR3 DNA is TGTGCCAGCAGCTTAGTCGAGGGACCGAACTATGAGCAGTACTTC.

V usage is TRBV6-2 or TRBV6-3 and J usage is TRBJ2-1; 7 nucleotides align to TRBD1. Trimming cost V 5 bases and J 6 bases; bases outside gene matches: 10. Germline V gene data show CDR1 as MNHEY and CDR2 as SVGEGT. This CDR3 has 15 amino acids. This CDR3 reads CASSVTRGLINEQFF. The CDR3 DNA reads as TGTGCCAGCAGTGTTACCAGGGGGTTAATCAATGAGCAGTTCTTC.

In DNA form, the CDR3 reads TGTGCCATCACGGACAGGGTAGGTTACGAGCAGTACTTC. This codes for CAITDRVGYEQYF. This chain uses TRBV7-9 with TRBJ2-4, with 8 bases that match TRBD1. The J call may be in error: the DNA end matches TRBJ2-7 better. Germline lookup yields CDR1 SEHNR and CDR2 FQNEAQ (reference sequence). The CDR3 totals 13 residues.